Listed here are 18 T cell receptor beta chains from one sample, sequenced in a study of T-cell reconstitution after alpha-beta-depleted transplantation in children. Construction of the TCRbeta library involved unique molecular identifiers. TCRdb analysed the PCR reads with MiXCR anew, one entry per CDR3 protein. The table lists about 540,000 distinct CDR3 sequences, about a sixth of them singletons. The sequences come from PBMCs from the stem cell graft donor, collected from the stem cell graft. Receptor source: a human donor who donated a stem cell graft to a child with acute lymphoblastic leukemia.

The V call is TRBV18, the J call TRBJ2-4; D call uncertain. Between the trimmed V and J ends, which lost 0 bases and 12 bases, there was a span of 12 bases. Per the germline V gene, CDR1 is KGHSH and CDR2 is LQKENI. The CDR3 extends over 13 amino acids. Written as DNA, the CDR3 is TGTGCCAGCTCACCACCATTGTGGCCTACTCAGTACTTC. Residues: CASSPPLWPTQYF.

This clonotype was seen a handful of times. The chain uses TRBV30 and TRBJ2-7; D is perhaps TRBD2 (6 bases). V was pared by 8 bases and J by 4 bases, with 18 bases between. The CDR3 runs to 13 residues. Per the germline V gene, CDR1 is GTSNPN and CDR2 is SVGIG (reference sequence). The DNA of the CDR3 is TGTGCCGGAGGGAAAAGCGGACCTTACGAGCAGTACTTC. Its translation is CAGGKSGPYEQYF.

The genes are TRBV20-1 and TRBJ2-2, with 7 bases lining up with TRBD2. Germline V CDR1 and CDR2: DFQATT, SNEGSKA (reference sequence). Trimming took 0 bases from V and 5 from J; bases not matched to a gene: 9. The CDR3 length is 16 residues. The CDR3 DNA reads TGCAGTGCTAGAGATCTACGGCGGGAGAGGACCGGGGAGCTGTTTTTT. Translating gives CSARDLRRERTGELFF.

This clonotype was recorded a few times. This sequence joins TRBV5-1 and TRBJ2-1, with D unclear. The CDR3 has 15 residues. V gave up 0 bases and J gave up 6 bases, with 13 bases separating them. Germline V gene lookup returns CDR1 SGHRS and CDR2 YFSETQ. CDR3 coding DNA: TGCGCCAGCAGCTTGGGCTCCGCGGTACTCAATGAGCAGTTCTTC. Translation gives CASSLGSAVLNEQFF.

This clonotype was seen a handful of times. The rearrangement links TRBV4-1 to TRBJ2-1, with D possibly matching TRBD2 (6 bases). The CDR3 length is 17 residues. Germline loops: CDR1 MGHRA, CDR2 YSYEKL. V dropped 1 base and J dropped 2 bases, with 15 bases sitting between them. Here the CDR3 DNA reads TGCGCCAGCAGCCAAGTCCTTAGCGGAGGCCCCTACAATGAGCAGTTCTTC. Translation: CASSQVLSGGPYNEQFF.

This clonotype came up a few times. This chain uses TRBV20-1 with TRBJ2-1, with 9 bases that match TRBD2. Per germline, CDR1 DFQATT and CDR2 SNEGSKA (reference sequence). The CDR3 is 18 residues long. V shed 1 base and J 0 bases; nucleotides not matched to a gene: 10. DNA for the CDR3: TGCAGTGCTAGAGTACGAGCGGGAGGACTACTCTCCTACAATGAGCAGTTCTTC. Translation gives CSARVRAGGLLSYNEQFF.

This clonotype was seen a handful of times. This rearrangement joins TRBV12-3 or TRBV12-4 to TRBJ1-5, with D possibly TRBD1 on 5 matching bases. There are 15 residues in the CDR3. The ends were cut back, 1 base at V and 3 bases at J, with 10 bases in the middle. The CDR3 is CASSLVGVDNQPQHF. The CDR3 nucleotides are TGTGCCAGCAGTTTAGTAGGGGTTGACAATCAGCCCCAGCATTTT.

The sample holds one count of this clonotype. V and J are TRBV10-2 and TRBJ2-7, with D perhaps matching TRBD2 (5 bases). The CDR3 sequence is 15 residues long. Trimming took 8 bases from V and 4 from J, leaving 21 bases between them. Per the germline V gene, CDR1 is WSHSY and CDR2 is SAAADI. The CDR3 spells CASHQTDSSPYEQYF. The CDR3 region has the DNA TGCGCCAGCCACCAAACGGACTCCTCACCTTACGAGCAGTACTTC.

The gene calls are TRBV10-3 and TRBJ1-2, with 8 bases fitting TRBD1. Germline V gene data show CDR1 as ENHRY and CDR2 as SYGVKD. CDR3 size: 13 residues. Trimming cost V 5 bases and J 4 bases; bases outside gene matches: 3. The CDR3 loop reads CAISPGQVYGYTF. The CDR3, as DNA: TGTGCCATCAGTCCGGGACAGGTCTATGGCTACACCTTC.

This chain joins TRBV5-1 and TRBJ1-1; no clear D gene. CDR1 and CDR2 from the germline V gene are SGHRS and YFSETQ. The CDR3 loop spans 13 amino acids. With 5 bases removed from V and 3 bases from J, the gap between germline ends came to 11 bases. CDR3 sequence reads: CASRDPVDTEAFF. As DNA, the CDR3 is TGCGCCAGCAGGGACCCAGTGGACACTGAAGCTTTCTTT.

The V gene is TRBV5-4, the J gene TRBJ2-1, with a possible D match to TRBD2 (6 bases). V gave up 7 bases and J gave up 5 bases, with 22 bases separating them. The CDR3 length is 16 residues. Per germline, CDR1 SGHNT and CDR2 YYREEE (reference sequence). CDR3: CASSLPSGRVHNEQFF. DNA for the CDR3: TGTGCCAGCTCGTTGCCGAGCGGGCGAGTCCACAATGAGCAGTTCTTC.

V usage is TRBV7-9 and J usage is TRBJ2-1; D is unresolved. The germline gives CDR1 SEHNR, CDR2 FQNEAQ (reference sequence). Between the trimmed V and J ends, which lost 3 bases and 8 bases, there was a span of 8 bases. The CDR3 is made up of 12 amino acids. CDR3 bases: TGTGCCAGCAGCTTTTGGGTTGATGAGCAGTTCTTC. It is translated as CASSFWVDEQFF.

This clonotype was seen only a few times. This chain joins TRBV4-1 and TRBJ1-5; D is perhaps TRBD1 (6 bases). Trimming took 1 base from V and 4 from J, leaving 8 bases between them. The germline gives CDR1 MGHRA, CDR2 YSYEKL. The CDR3 has 14 amino acids. CDR3 coding DNA: TGCGCCAGCAGCCAAGGGACAGATAATCAGCCCCAGCATTTT. The encoded protein is CASSQGTDNQPQHF.

This clonotype was counted only a few times. J is TRBJ1-3 and V is TRBV12-3 or TRBV12-4, with unresolved D. Trimming removed 6 bases at V and 4 bases at J, with 19 bases between. This CDR3 spans 16 amino acids. The CDR3 bases are TGTGCCAGCAGGGCCTCGCGGGCAGGAGCGGGAAACACCATATATTTT. Amino acid sequence: CASRASRAGAGNTIYF.

This clonotype was seen only a few times. The chain carries TRBV19 and TRBJ1-1; D is undetermined. Germline V gene lookup returns CDR1 LNHDA and CDR2 SQIVND (reference sequence). With 1 base removed from V and 0 bases from J, the gap between germline ends came to 6 bases. The CDR3 loop spans 14 amino acids. CDR3 sequence: CASSIANMNTEAFF. The CDR3 DNA is TGTGCCAGTAGTATAGCGAACATGAACACTGAAGCTTTCTTT.

The chain combines TRBV27 with TRBJ2-5; possibly TRBD1 for D (5 bases). Germline CDR1 MNHEY, CDR2 SMNVEV (reference sequence). Trimming shortened V by 4 bases and J by 2 bases, and 20 bases separated the two germline ends. The CDR3 totals 17 residues. CDR3 in amino acids: CASSSLGLDMGQETQYF. The CDR3 nucleotides are TGTGCCAGCAGTTCCTTGGGGCTAGATATGGGTCAAGAGACCCAGTACTTC.

The chain carries TRBV6-1 and TRBJ2-7; 8 nucleotides line up with TRBD2. This CDR3 contains 16 residues. The V gene end was trimmed by 5 bases and the J gene end by 2 bases; junction bases not matched to a gene: 11. CDR1 is MNHNS and CDR2 is SASEGT in the germline V gene. The CDR3 region is CASSTPPRSGAYEQYF. The CDR3 region has the DNA TGTGCCAGCAGTACACCTCCCCGTAGCGGGGCCTACGAGCAGTACTTC.

This clonotype was detected only a few times. V and J are TRBV20-1 and TRBJ1-5; 8 bases agree with TRBD1. Germline trimming cut 6 bases from V and 5 bases from J; bases unmatched to any gene: 3. Germline CDR1 DFQATT, CDR2 SNEGSKA (reference sequence). The CDR3 runs 12 residues. The CDR3 loop reads CSARTGYQPQHF. DNA for the CDR3: TGCAGTGCGAGGACAGGGTATCAGCCCCAGCATTTT.